The 20 T cell receptor beta chains below were found in one sample sequenced in a study of shared clonotypes between healthy human individuals. The assay was immunoSEQ multiplex PCR, and TCRdb's table has in-frame clones only and misses some. The sample lists around 1.9 million clones; 90% to 95% were seen once. CD8 cells classed as naive were CD45RO-negative and positively selected for CCR7, excluding terminally differentiated effector memory CD45RA+ cells. The sample consisted of naive CD8+ T cells from PBMCs. All receptors come from a man younger than 35 in good health. Some clones in this sample may be carry-over from other donors' samples.

The chain employs TRBV28 and TRBJ2-7, with TRBD1 matching over 7 bases. The CDR3 spans 14 residues. V shed 5 bases, J shed 2 bases, and the junction held 6 bases outside the gene matches. Germline V gene data show CDR1 as MDHEN and CDR2 as SYDVKM. The DNA for the CDR3 is TGTGCCAGCAGTCAGATTCAGGGGGCCTACGAGCAGTACTTC. It specifies CASSQIQGAYEQYF.

The rearrangement uses TRBV11-3 and TRBJ2-1, with 7 positions matching TRBD2. The V and J ends lost 2 bases and 3 bases, in that order; junction bases with no gene match: 4. CDR1 is SGHNT and CDR2 is YENEEA in the germline V gene. The CDR3 extends over 15 amino acids. CDR3 nucleotide sequence: TGTGCCAGCAGCTTACTCCCTAGCGGCTACAATGAGCAGTTCTTC. The encoded protein is CASSLLPSGYNEQFF.

The chain recombines TRBV6-5 with TRBJ2-5; TRBD2 agrees at 13 bases. The length of the CDR3 is 16 residues. Germline CDR1 reads MNHEY; CDR2 reads SVGAGI. Trimming took 0 bases from V and 4 from J; bases not matched to a gene: 2. CDR3 bases: TGTGCCAGCAGTTACTCACTAGCGGGAGGGCCAGAGACCCAGTACTTC. Amino acid sequence: CASSYSLAGGPETQYF.

The chain links TRBV7-3 to TRBJ2-1, with D perhaps TRBD2 (5 bases). The V end lost 4 bases, the J end lost 10 bases, and 14 bases lay between the germline ends. Germline V gene sequence: CDR1 SGHTA, CDR2 FQGTGA. This CDR3 comprises 13 residues. DNA for the CDR3: TGTGCCAGCAGCTCAATGGGGAGTTTGGAGCAGTTCTTC. It yields the protein CASSSMGSLEQFF. Filled out from reference TRBV7-3 and TRBJ2-1, the complete variable domain reads GAGVSQTPSNKVTEKGKYVELRCDPISGHTALYWYRQSLGQGPEFLIYFQGTGAADDSGLPNDRFFAVRPEGSVSTLKIQRTERGDSAVYLCASSSMGSLEQFFGPGTRLTVL.

J is TRBJ1-1 and V is TRBV10-3; a possible D gene is TRBD1 (6 bases). The CDR3 consists of 13 residues. V shed 8 bases and J shed 0 bases, with 10 bases lying between them. Germline CDR1 and CDR2: ENHRY and SYGVKD. In DNA form, the CDR3 reads TGTGCCATCGGGGGGCTAATGAACACTGAAGCTTTCTTT. This translates into CAIGGLMNTEAFF.

This clone was seen once. The genes are TRBV16 and TRBJ2-4, with D uncertain. Germline CDR1 reads KGHSY; CDR2 reads FQNENV. The CDR3 covers 18 residues. The ends were cut back, 3 bases at V and 0 bases at J, with 18 bases in the middle. The DNA for the CDR3 is TGTGCCAGCAGCCAGCCAAATCTTCCAACTTTAGCCAAAAACATTCAGTACTTC. Its translation is CASSQPNLPTLAKNIQYF.

This rearrangement joins TRBV10-3 to TRBJ2-7; D not certain. Germline assignment: CDR1 ENHRY and CDR2 SYGVKD. The CDR3 sequence is 12 residues long. V was pared by 6 bases and J by 0 bases, with 6 bases between. CDR3: CAIRPSSYEQYF. In DNA form, the CDR3 reads TGTGCCATCAGACCAAGCTCCTACGAGCAGTACTTC.

The CDR3 protein is CASSQDKWGVNYGYTF. CDR3 in DNA: TGCGCCAGCAGCCAAGATAAGTGGGGGGTCAACTATGGCTACACCTTC. The chain uses TRBV4-3 and TRBJ1-2, with D tentatively TRBD1 (5 bases). The CDR3 contains 16 residues. Germline V CDR1 and CDR2: LGHNA, YSLEER. The germline V and J ends were trimmed by 0 bases and 2 bases, with 13 bases remaining between them.

The chain combines TRBV4-3 with TRBJ2-1; D not resolved. The germline CDR1 and CDR2 sequences are LGHNA and YSLEER. V was pared by 0 bases and J by 4 bases, with 13 bases between. This CDR3 comprises 16 residues. The CDR3 sequence: CASSQETGPAYNEQFF. DNA of the CDR3: TGCGCCAGCAGCCAAGAAACGGGTCCAGCTTACAATGAGCAGTTCTTC.

CDR3: CASSPELGETQYF. DNA of the CDR3: TGTGCCAGCAGTCCCGAACTTGGGGAGACCCAGTACTTC. The chain combines TRBV27 with TRBJ2-5; no reliable D call. V lost 5 bases and J lost 5, with 12 bases in between. Germline values: CDR1 MNHEY, CDR2 SMNVEV (reference sequence). The CDR3 totals 13 residues.

This clone showed up just a few times. The chain uses TRBV6-5 and TRBJ2-7; D is possibly TRBD1 or TRBD2 (5 bases each). The CDR3 is 13 residues long. The germline V and J ends were trimmed by 6 bases and 0 bases, with 9 bases remaining between them. Germline-derived CDR1 and CDR2 are MNHEY and SVGAGI. The DNA of the CDR3 is TGTGCCAGCAGACGGGACCTCTCCTACGAGCAGTACTTC. Protein product: CASRRDLSYEQYF.

The V gene is TRBV19, the J gene TRBJ1-1, with 7 nucleotides matching TRBD1. This CDR3 contains 14 residues. Per germline, CDR1 LNHDA and CDR2 SQIVND (reference sequence). The V and J ends lost 4 bases and 3 bases, in that order; junction bases with no gene match: 5. The CDR3 nucleotides are TGTGCCAGTAGTAGGGGGACAGCTCACACTGAAGCTTTCTTT. Protein sequence: CASSRGTAHTEAFF. Variable domain in full (rest from reference TRBV19 and TRBJ1-1): DGGITQSPKYLFRKEGQNVTLSCEQNLNHDAMYWYRQDPGQGLRLIYYSQIVNDFQKGDIAEGYSVSREKKESFPLTVTSAQKNPTAFYLCASSRGTAHTEAFFGQGTRLTVV.

This clone was observed once. The same CDR3 also results from other DNA sequences found in this sample. The rearrangement joins TRBV28 to TRBJ2-7, with TRBD2 matching 8 bases. J gave up 2 bases and V 3 bases, and 3 bases lay outside the gene matches. CDR3 length: 14 residues. Germline loops: CDR1 MDHEN, CDR2 SYDVKM. The CDR3 protein is CASSFRAGAYEQYF. CDR3 nucleotides: TGTGCCAGCAGTTTCAGAGCGGGGGCCTACGAGCAGTACTTC.

On this clone itself: The same CDR3 arises from other DNA sequences in this sample as well. The rearrangement uses TRBV6-1 and TRBJ2-7; possibly TRBD1 or TRBD2 for D (5 bases each). The germline V and J ends were trimmed by 1 base and 2 bases, with 9 bases remaining between them. This CDR3 spans 14 amino acids. The germline gives CDR1 MNHNS, CDR2 SASEGT. The CDR3 region has the DNA TGTGCCAGCAGTGAAGGGGGGTGGACCTACGAGCAGTACTTC. This translates into CASSEGGWTYEQYF.

The V and J genes are TRBV7-9 and TRBJ2-3, with 9 nucleotides matching TRBD1. Unmatched junction bases numbered 5, after V lost 4 bases and J lost 0 bases. This CDR3 is built from 16 residues. Per germline, CDR1 SEHNR and CDR2 FQNEAQ (reference sequence). CDR3 in DNA: TGTGCCAGCAGCTGGGACAGGGCTACTAGCACAGATACGCAGTATTTT. This codes for CASSWDRATSTDTQYF. The complete variable domain, with remaining parts taken from reference TRBV7-9 and TRBJ2-3, reads DTGVSQNPRHKITKRGQNVTFRCDPISEHNRLYWYRQTLGQGPEFLTYFQNEAQLEKSRLLSDRFSAERPKGSFSTLEIQRTEQGDSAMYLCASSWDRATSTDTQYFGPGTRLTVL.

The V and J genes are TRBV21-1 and TRBJ1-1; the table names TRBD1, a call not compared with the DNA. TRBV21-1 is a pseudogene locus. The length of the CDR3 is 17 residues. The CDR3 here is CASIIIGRDRGFTEAFF. The CDR3 nucleotides are TGTGCCAGCATCATCATAGGCCGGGACAGGGGGTTCACTGAAGCTTTCTTT.

This clone is a singleton in its sample. V is TRBV4-3 and J is TRBJ2-7; D could derive from TRBD1 or TRBD2 (6 bases each). Germline assignment: CDR1 LGHNA and CDR2 YSLEER. This CDR3 has 13 residues. Trimming removed 1 base at V and 6 bases at J, with 10 bases between. Written as DNA, the CDR3 is TGCGCCAGCAGCCAAGGGGGGGCTGGCGAGCAGTACTTC. Amino acids: CASSQGGAGEQYF.

The chain has TRBV9 and TRBJ1-2, with no clear D. V shed 4 bases and J shed 2 bases, with 6 bases lying between them. Germline values: CDR1 SGDLS, CDR2 YYNGEE. CDR3 size: 12 residues. The CDR3 DNA is TGTGCCAGCAGCCTATCAAACTATGGCTACACCTTC. Amino acid sequence: CASSLSNYGYTF.

The CDR3 loop reads CASSPRTGNQPQHF. The CDR3, as DNA: TGTGCCAGCAGCCCTCGGACGGGCAATCAGCCCCAGCATTTT. V gene TRBV7-8 combines with J gene TRBJ1-5; D gene uncertain. Trimming took off 5 bases at V and 2 bases at J, with 10 bases between the two ends. The germline CDR1 and CDR2 sequences are SGHVS and FQNEAQ. This CDR3 spans 14 amino acids.

The chain employs TRBV11-2 and TRBJ1-1; D not certain. Germline CDR1 SGHAT, CDR2 FQNNGV. The CDR3 is 14 amino acids. Deletions cut 5 bases from V and 0 bases from J, with 10 bases between. CDR3 coding DNA: TGTGCCAGCAGCCGGTCCCGGCTGAACACTGAAGCTTTCTTT. As protein: CASSRSRLNTEAFF.